Listed here are 24 T cell receptor beta chains from one sample, sequenced in a study of OX40 agonist ivuxolimab in advanced cancers. Data came from immunoSEQ multiplex PCR; TCRdb stores just in-frame clones and leaves some out. The sample lists about 80,000 clones, 94% seen once, with approximately 11% in the top ten. Sequencing was performed on CD4+ or CD8+ T cells sorted from blood, taken in a trial of the OX40 agonist ivuxolimab. The origin of the receptors is an adult with an advanced solid tumor such as melanoma, head and neck, liver or kidney cancer.

The chain uses TRBV10-3 and TRBJ2-3, with D possibly TRBD1 on 5 matching bases. The germline V gene has CDR1 ENHRY and CDR2 SYGVKD. The CDR3 totals 16 residues. The V and J ends lost 2 bases and 2 bases respectively, with 14 bases between them. CDR3: CAISEGLGAVTDTQYF. The DNA of the CDR3 is TGTGCCATCAGTGAGGGATTAGGGGCGGTCACAGATACGCAGTATTTT.

The chain couples TRBV7-8 to TRBJ2-5, with TRBD2 matching 8 bases. Germline V gene sequence: CDR1 SGHVS, CDR2 FQNEAQ. This CDR3 comprises 18 residues. The V gene end was trimmed by 3 bases and the J gene end by 7 bases; junction bases not matched to a gene: 19. The CDR3 DNA sequence: TGTGCCAGCAGCTTGGGAGTTCCAATAGCGGGGTCGGTGGGGACCCAGTACTTC. Translated: CASSLGVPIAGSVGTQYF. The whole variable domain, remainder taken from reference TRBV7-8 and TRBJ2-5, is GAGVSQSPRYKVAKRGQDVALRCDPISGHVSLFWYQQALGQGPEFLTYFQNEAQLDKSGLPSDRFFAERPEGSVSTLKIQRTQQEDSAVYLCASSLGVPIAGSVGTQYFGPGTRLLVL.

The chain uses TRBV9 and TRBJ2-7; TRBD2 matches at 8 bases. The CDR3 sequence is 14 residues long. Germline lookup yields CDR1 SGDLS and CDR2 YYNGEE. After removal of 4 bases from V and 6 bases from J, the junction contained 9 bases not matched to a gene. Here the CDR3 reads CASSPREREFEQYF. In DNA form, the CDR3 reads TGTGCCAGCAGCCCCCGGGAGCGGGAGTTCGAGCAGTACTTC. The whole variable domain, remainder taken from reference TRBV9 and TRBJ2-7, is DSGVTQTPKHLITATGQRVTLRCSPRSGDLSVYWYQQSLDQGLQFLIQYYNGEERAKGNILERFSAQQFPDLHSELNLSSLELGDSALYFCASSPREREFEQYFGPGTRLTVT.

This chain joins TRBV11-3 and TRBJ2-1, with 8 bases lining up with TRBD2. This CDR3 region has 18 residues. CDR1 and CDR2 from the germline V gene are SGHNT and YENEEA. V was pared by 5 bases and J by 7 bases, with 19 bases of the junction left unmatched. CDR3 sequence: CASSPSKGGRFIWNEQFF. The DNA of the CDR3 is TGTGCCAGCAGCCCGTCGAAAGGCGGGAGGTTTATTTGGAATGAGCAGTTCTTC.

V usage is TRBV6-5 and J usage is TRBJ1-2, with D unclear. Trimming took off 0 bases at V and 6 bases at J, with 14 bases between the two ends. The germline V gene has CDR1 MNHEY and CDR2 SVGAGI. The CDR3 runs 15 residues. DNA of the CDR3: TGTGCCAGCAGTTACTCGAGGGCAGCTCCGGATGGCTACACCTTC. This codes for CASSYSRAAPDGYTF.

The chain recombines TRBV11-2 with TRBJ2-1; D is unresolved. The germline CDR1 and CDR2 sequences are SGHAT and FQNNGV. V was clipped by 5 bases and J by 5 bases, with 13 bases between them. The CDR3 sequence is 14 residues long. The CDR3 sequence is CASSTRAMNNEQFF. The CDR3, as DNA: TGTGCCAGCAGCACCCGGGCTATGAACAATGAGCAGTTCTTC.

The V call is TRBV6-5, the J call TRBJ2-1; 8 positions match TRBD2. Germline V gene sequence: CDR1 MNHEY, CDR2 SVGAGI. The CDR3 spans 14 residues. Trimming cost V 7 bases and J 9 bases; bases outside gene matches: 11. CDR3 nucleotides: TGTGCCAGCAATATTGGGACTAGGCGGGCTGAGCAGTTCTTC. Its translation is CASNIGTRRAEQFF.

The V and J genes are TRBV27 and TRBJ2-5; 7 bases align to TRBD1. Germline-derived CDR1 and CDR2 are MNHEY and SMNVEV (reference sequence). The CDR3 consists of 17 residues. V shed 3 bases and J 1 base; nucleotides not matched to a gene: 11. The CDR3 protein is CASSFSLGTAAQETQYF. In nucleotides, the CDR3 is TGTGCCAGCAGTTTCTCTCTTGGGACAGCAGCCCAAGAGACCCAGTACTTC.

The chain uses TRBV27 and TRBJ1-1, with D uncertain. CDR1 is MNHEY and CDR2 is SMNVEV in the germline V gene (reference sequence). The ends were cut back, 0 bases at V and 8 bases at J, with 16 bases in the middle. This CDR3 is built from 15 residues. CDR3 sequence reads: CASSLSRTAIREAFF. In DNA, the CDR3 is TGTGCCAGCAGTTTATCTCGGACGGCCATCCGGGAAGCTTTCTTT.

The chain is built from TRBV6-5 and TRBJ2-7; D is unresolved. Trimming removed 2 bases at V and 2 bases at J, with 7 bases between. The CDR3 has 13 amino acids. CDR1 is MNHEY, CDR2 SVGAGI, per germline. CDR3 residues: CASSYGVTYEQYF. In DNA form, the CDR3 reads TGTGCCAGCAGTTACGGGGTCACCTACGAGCAGTACTTC.

This chain links TRBV7-9 with TRBJ2-2; TRBD2 might be the D (5 bases). CDR3 length equals 17 residues. Trimming stripped 4 bases from V and 3 bases from J, with 18 bases between. Germline lookup yields CDR1 SEHNR and CDR2 FQNEAQ (reference sequence). In DNA form, the CDR3 reads TGTGCCAGCAGCTCCCCGCCGGGGTGGTTCGACACCGGGGAGCTGTTTTTT. As protein: CASSSPPGWFDTGELFF.

The gene calls are TRBV9 and TRBJ2-2, with D unresolved. This CDR3 region has 15 residues. The ends were cut back, 2 bases at V and 4 bases at J, with 12 bases in the middle. Germline CDR1 SGDLS, CDR2 YYNGEE. The CDR3 reads CASSVGISGTGELFF. The CDR3 region has the DNA TGTGCCAGCAGCGTTGGGATCTCGGGCACCGGGGAGCTGTTTTTT.

CDR3 DNA: TGTGCCAGCAGCTTATACGCGGGAGGCTCCTACAATGAGCAGTTCTTC. Protein product: CASSLYAGGSYNEQFF. The chain employs TRBV7-3 and TRBJ2-1, with 8 bases identical to TRBD2. The germline gives CDR1 SGHTA, CDR2 FQGTGA. V dropped 2 bases and J dropped 0; count of bases not matched to a gene: 3. The CDR3 extends over 16 amino acids.

The genes are TRBV4-3 and TRBJ2-2; 12 bases agree with TRBD2. V lost 5 bases and J lost 1; bases outside the gene matches: 2. The germline gives CDR1 LGHNA, CDR2 YSLEER. The CDR3 is 16 residues long. The CDR3 loop reads CASSKGLAGNTGELFF. The CDR3 DNA reads as TGCGCCAGCAGCAAGGGACTAGCGGGGAACACCGGGGAGCTGTTTTTT.

The V gene is TRBV9, the J gene TRBJ2-7, with 10 bases that match TRBD1. There are 17 residues in the CDR3. V trimming: 3 bases; J trimming: 7 bases; junction bases outside the gene matches: 16. Germline-derived CDR1 and CDR2 are SGDLS and YYNGEE. DNA of the CDR3: TGTGCCAGCAGCGCGGACACCGGGACAGGGGCGTCGGGGGAGCAGTACTTC. Encoded protein: CASSADTGTGASGEQYF.

The chain joins TRBV5-1 to TRBJ1-6; D may be TRBD1 (6 bases). Germline-derived CDR1 and CDR2 are SGHRS and YFSETQ. CDR3 length: 15 residues. V lost 4 bases, J lost 7 bases, and 15 bases lay in between. The CDR3 loop reads CASSAQQGLNSPLHF. The CDR3 region has the DNA TGCGCCAGCAGCGCCCAACAGGGATTGAATTCACCCCTCCACTTT. The full variable domain, rest sourced from reference TRBV5-1 and TRBJ1-6, is KAGVTQTPRYLIKTRGQQVTLSCSPISGHRSVSWYQQTPGQGLQFLFEYFSETQRNKGNFPGRFSGRQFSNSRSEMNVSTLELGDSALYLCASSAQQGLNSPLHFGNGTRLTVT.

The chain joins TRBV28 to TRBJ2-7, with TRBD1 matching 9 bases. V lost 6 bases to trimming and J lost 4 bases; unmatched junction nucleotides: 10. The germline V gene encodes CDR1 MDHEN and CDR2 SYDVKM. CDR3 length: 15 amino acids. The CDR3 DNA is TGTGCCAGCAGCCCTTGGACAGGGGAAGGGTACGAGCAGTACTTC. Encoded protein: CASSPWTGEGYEQYF.

The chain is built from TRBV5-4 and TRBJ1-1, with TRBD1 as a possible D gene (6 bases). Trimming pared 0 bases from V and 5 bases from J, leaving 17 bases between. CDR3 length: 16 residues. Looked up from germline, CDR1 is SGHNT and CDR2 is YYREEE (reference sequence). CDR3 amino acids: CASSLARRGPGTEAFF. CDR3 coding DNA: TGTGCCAGCAGCTTGGCCCGTCGGGGGCCGGGGACTGAAGCTTTCTTT. The variable domain in full, completed from reference TRBV5-4 and TRBJ1-1, reads ETGVTQSPTHLIKTRGQQVTLRCSSQSGHNTVSWYQQALGQGPQFIFQYYREEENGRGNFPPRFSGLQFPNYSSELNVNALELDDSALYLCASSLARRGPGTEAFFGQGTRLTVV.

This chain uses TRBV30 with TRBJ2-7, with 9 bases identical to TRBD1. This CDR3 region has 13 residues. With V trimmed by 6 bases and J by 6 bases, 9 bases remained unmatched. Germline V gene sequence: CDR1 GTSNPN, CDR2 SVGIG (reference sequence). The CDR3 DNA is TGTGCCTGCCCGGGACAGGGCTCTGGCGAGCAGTACTTC. Translation: CACPGQGSGEQYF.

This clone appeared once. This chain joins TRBV6-5 and TRBJ2-2; 7 bases line up with TRBD2. This CDR3 has 14 amino acids. After removal of 2 bases from V and 3 bases from J, the junction contained 0 bases not matched to a gene. Germline CDR1 is MNHEY and CDR2 is SVGAGI. CDR3 DNA: TGTGCCAGCAGTTACGGGGGGGACACCGGGGAGCTGTTTTTT. Protein sequence: CASSYGGDTGELFF.

The chain carries TRBV6-5 and TRBJ2-7; a possible D gene is TRBD1 (6 bases). V lost 7 bases and J 0 bases, leaving 10 bases between the germline ends. Germline CDR1 reads MNHEY; CDR2 reads SVGAGI. This CDR3 region has 13 residues. CDR3 region: CASNEQGSYEQYF. The CDR3 bases are TGTGCCAGCAACGAACAGGGCTCCTACGAGCAGTACTTC.

The gene calls are TRBV5-5 and TRBJ2-2, with 7 bases fitting TRBD1. After removal of 3 bases from V and 7 bases from J, the junction contained 0 bases not matched to a gene. The CDR3 covers 12 residues. From germline, CDR1 is SGHKS and CDR2 YYEKEE (reference sequence). The CDR3 loop reads CASSWTGGELFF. In DNA, the CDR3 is TGTGCCAGCAGCTGGACAGGCGGGGAGCTGTTTTTT.

The chain couples TRBV13 to TRBJ2-7; D uncertain. V lost 5 bases and J 0 bases, leaving 14 bases between the germline ends. Germline lookup yields CDR1 PRHDT and CDR2 FYEKMQ (reference sequence). CDR3 size: 15 residues. The chain's CDR3 is CASSPDGPSSYEQYF. CDR3 nucleotides: TGTGCCAGCAGCCCCGACGGGCCTTCCTCCTACGAGCAGTACTTC.

This clone appeared a single time. The rearrangement joins TRBV11-2 to TRBJ2-7; the match to TRBD2 covers 13 bases. The CDR3 covers 17 residues. From germline, CDR1 is SGHAT and CDR2 FQNNGV. Germline trimming cut 5 bases from V and 0 bases from J; bases unmatched to any gene: 7. The CDR3 here is CASSLTGLAGSSYEQYF. In DNA form, the CDR3 reads TGTGCCAGCAGCCTGACGGGACTAGCGGGGAGCTCCTACGAGCAGTACTTC.